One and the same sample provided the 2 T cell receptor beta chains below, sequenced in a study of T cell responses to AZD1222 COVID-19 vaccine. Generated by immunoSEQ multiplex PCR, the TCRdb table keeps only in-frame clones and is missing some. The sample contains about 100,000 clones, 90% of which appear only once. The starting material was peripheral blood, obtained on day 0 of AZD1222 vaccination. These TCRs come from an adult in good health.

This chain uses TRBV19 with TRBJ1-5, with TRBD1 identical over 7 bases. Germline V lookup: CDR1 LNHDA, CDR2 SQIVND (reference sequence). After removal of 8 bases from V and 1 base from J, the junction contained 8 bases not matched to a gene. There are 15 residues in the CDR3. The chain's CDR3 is CASLPGQESNQPQHF. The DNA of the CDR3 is TGTGCCAGTCTTCCCGGACAGGAGAGCAATCAGCCCCAGCATTTT.

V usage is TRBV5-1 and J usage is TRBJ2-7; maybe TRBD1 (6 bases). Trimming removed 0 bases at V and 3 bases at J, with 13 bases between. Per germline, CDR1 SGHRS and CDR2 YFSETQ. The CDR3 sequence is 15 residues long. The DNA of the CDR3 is TGCGCCAGCAGCTTGGGGCGGCTAGGGGGCTACGAGCAGTACTTC. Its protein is CASSLGRLGGYEQYF.